The entry below gives a single T cell receptor (beta chain) sequence along with its context. These data belong to a study of shared clonotypes between healthy human individuals. Clones were read by immunoSEQ multiplex PCR, and TCRdb kept only the in-frame ones, dropping some. The sample holds some 680,000 clones, around three quarters seen once. The receptor comes from a woman aged 30 to 39 in good health. Sequenced sample: memory CD4+ T cells sorted from blood. Noted subset: CD45RA-negative fraction.

CDR3 sequence reads: CASSWHTGGASYEQYF. CDR3 sequence (DNA): TGCGCCAGCAGCTGGCACACCGGCGGGGCGTCCTACGAGCAGTACTTC. This chain connects TRBV5-1 to TRBJ2-7; maybe TRBD2 (6 bases). Germline CDR1 reads SGHRS; CDR2 reads YFSETQ. The CDR3 is 16 amino acids. Trimming removed 3 bases at V and 1 base at J, with 17 bases between.